Presented here are 13 T cell receptor beta chains from one specimen sequenced in a study of glioma-infiltrating T cells. Amplification of TCR alpha and beta CDR3 regions from RNA used iRepertoire nested multiplex PCR. TCRdb ran MiXCR on the multiplex PCR reads and lists one entry per CDR3 protein. The top ten clones hold under 35% of a sample with about 130,000 distinct CDR3 sequences, 24% of them seen once. The sample comprised glioma tissue, nonneoplastic brain tissue, or PBMCs (not recorded which). The receptor set was obtained from a human donor with low-grade glioma or glioblastoma, undergoing nonglioma brain surgery, or in good health (not recorded which).

On this clonotype: This may come from a read error, since a much larger clone is one base off. This chain links TRBV6-2 or TRBV6-3 with TRBJ2-5; D is ambiguous. The J call could be wrong; TRBJ2-1 is a better fit for the DNA end. The CDR3 length is 16 residues. Per germline, CDR1 MNHEY and CDR2 SVGEGT. The CDR3 DNA reads as TGTGCCAGCAGTTACTCCCAACAGAGCTCCTACAATAAGCAGTTCTTC. Residues: CASSYSQQSSYNKQFF.

About this clonotype: A read error may produce the germline difference seen at one junction end. The rearrangement joins TRBV4-1 to TRBJ1-3, with unresolved D. The CDR3 contains 16 residues. Germline CDR1 and CDR2: MGHRA and YSYEKL. The CDR3 loop reads CASSLGSGGSGNTIYF. CDR3 coding DNA: TGTGCCAGCAGCTTAGGTTCGGGTGGCTCTGGAAACACCATATATTTT.

The rearrangement uses TRBV6-6 and TRBJ2-5; 9 bases map to TRBD1. CDR1 is MNHNY, CDR2 SVGAGI, per germline (reference sequence). V gave up 8 bases and J gave up 2 bases; unmatched junction bases: 9. This CDR3 contains 15 residues. The CDR3 protein is CASRDPGQGQETQYF. The CDR3 DNA sequence: TGTGCCAGCCGGGACCCGGGACAGGGTCAAGAGACCCAGTACTTC.

This clonotype occurred many times. The J gene is TRBJ2-1, the V gene TRBV6-6, with TRBD2 matching 7 bases. This CDR3 comprises 15 residues. Trimming took 1 base from V and 6 from J; bases not matched to a gene: 6. Germline values: CDR1 MNHNY, CDR2 SVGAGI (reference sequence). The CDR3 spells CASSYWGGSGNEQFF. CDR3 bases: TGTGCCAGCAGTTACTGGGGGGGGTCAGGCAATGAGCAGTTCTTC.

V usage is TRBV28 and J usage is TRBJ1-2, with 8 bases aligning to TRBD1. The CDR3 covers 16 residues. Germline V gives CDR1 MDHEN, CDR2 SYDVKM. V shed 7 bases, J shed 1 base, and the junction held 11 bases outside the gene matches. CDR3 amino acids: CASTSPWTGFNYGYTF. The CDR3 region has the DNA TGTGCCAGCACCTCCCCATGGACAGGGTTTAACTATGGCTACACCTTC.

As concerns this clonotype: Just one base apart from a much larger clone, this may be a read error. The chain joins TRBV6-5 to TRBJ2-7; TRBD1 matches 12 bases. Looked up from germline, CDR1 is MNHEY and CDR2 is SVGAGI. The CDR3 length is 15 residues. The CDR3 loop reads CTSSKGQGARYEQYV. Written as DNA, the CDR3 is TGTACCAGCAGTAAGGGACAGGGGGCACGCTACGAGCAGTACGTC.

This clonotype was detected many times. The chain combines TRBV15 with TRBJ1-1; 8 bases fit TRBD1. In germline, CDR1 is LNHNV, CDR2 YYDKDF (reference sequence). The CDR3 extends over 15 amino acids. V gave up 4 bases and J gave up 2 bases; unmatched junction bases: 6. The CDR3 reads CATSTRQGRNTEAFF. The CDR3 nucleotides are TGTGCCACCAGCACCCGACAGGGGCGTAACACTGAAGCTTTCTTT.

A word on this clonotype: The junction differs from germline at one of its ends, possibly a read error. The chain uses TRBV7-2 and TRBJ1-1; TRBD1 aligns across 10 bases. The CDR3 sequence is 18 residues long. CDR1 is SGHTA, CDR2 FQGNSA, per germline. In DNA form, the CDR3 reads TGTCCCAGCAGCGCCCGTTCCCCCGAGTGGGGACAGGGGTTTGAAGCTTTCTTT. Its protein product is CPSSARSPEWGQGFEAFF.

This clonotype has ten or more counts. The chain couples TRBV20-1 to TRBJ2-7; D is undetermined. Germline CDR1 is DFQATT and CDR2 is SNEGSKA (reference sequence). CDR3 size: 11 residues. Deletions cut 3 bases from V and 6 bases from J, with 9 bases between. CDR3 region: CSASLGFEQYV. CDR3 bases: TGCAGTGCTAGTCTTGGGTTCGAGCAGTACGTC.

As to this clonotype: Just one base apart from a much larger clone, this may be a read error. The chain joins TRBV6-2 or TRBV6-3 to TRBJ1-2; TRBD1 might be the D (5 bases). The CDR3 sequence is 15 residues long. Germline CDR1 is MNHEY and CDR2 is SVGEGT. The CDR3 here is CASSYWQGDNYSYTF. The CDR3 DNA sequence: TGTGCCAGCAGTTACTGGCAGGGAGATAACTATAGCTACACCTTC.

This clonotype was detected only a few times. V gene TRBV6-4 combines with J gene TRBJ1-1, with a possible D match to TRBD1 (6 bases). CDR3 length: 14 amino acids. Per germline, CDR1 MRHNA and CDR2 SNTAGT. V lost 6 bases and J lost 1, with 12 bases in between. CDR3 residues: CASRLTGSNTEAFF. Written as DNA, the CDR3 is TGTGCCAGCAGGCTTACAGGGTCGAACACTGAAGCTTTCTTT.

To note about this clonotype: A read error is possible here, since a much larger clone lies one base away. This chain joins TRBV20-1 and TRBJ1-1; no reliable D call. The CDR3 sequence is 16 residues long. Germline-derived CDR1 and CDR2 are DFQATT and SNEGSKA (reference sequence). The CDR3 DNA reads as TGCAGTGCTAGAGATGGAGCAAGTTTGGAGAACGCTGAAGCTTTCTTT. As protein: CSARDGASLENAEAFF.

This clonotype is a singleton in its sample. The chain links TRBV12-3 or TRBV12-4 to TRBJ1-1, with a possible D match to TRBD1 (5 bases). This CDR3 has 16 residues. Trimming took 7 bases from V and 0 from J, leaving 18 bases between them. The DNA of the CDR3 is TGTGCCAGCACCAATGACCTGGCAGGGCTGAACACTGAAGCTTTCTTT. Residues: CASTNDLAGLNTEAFF.